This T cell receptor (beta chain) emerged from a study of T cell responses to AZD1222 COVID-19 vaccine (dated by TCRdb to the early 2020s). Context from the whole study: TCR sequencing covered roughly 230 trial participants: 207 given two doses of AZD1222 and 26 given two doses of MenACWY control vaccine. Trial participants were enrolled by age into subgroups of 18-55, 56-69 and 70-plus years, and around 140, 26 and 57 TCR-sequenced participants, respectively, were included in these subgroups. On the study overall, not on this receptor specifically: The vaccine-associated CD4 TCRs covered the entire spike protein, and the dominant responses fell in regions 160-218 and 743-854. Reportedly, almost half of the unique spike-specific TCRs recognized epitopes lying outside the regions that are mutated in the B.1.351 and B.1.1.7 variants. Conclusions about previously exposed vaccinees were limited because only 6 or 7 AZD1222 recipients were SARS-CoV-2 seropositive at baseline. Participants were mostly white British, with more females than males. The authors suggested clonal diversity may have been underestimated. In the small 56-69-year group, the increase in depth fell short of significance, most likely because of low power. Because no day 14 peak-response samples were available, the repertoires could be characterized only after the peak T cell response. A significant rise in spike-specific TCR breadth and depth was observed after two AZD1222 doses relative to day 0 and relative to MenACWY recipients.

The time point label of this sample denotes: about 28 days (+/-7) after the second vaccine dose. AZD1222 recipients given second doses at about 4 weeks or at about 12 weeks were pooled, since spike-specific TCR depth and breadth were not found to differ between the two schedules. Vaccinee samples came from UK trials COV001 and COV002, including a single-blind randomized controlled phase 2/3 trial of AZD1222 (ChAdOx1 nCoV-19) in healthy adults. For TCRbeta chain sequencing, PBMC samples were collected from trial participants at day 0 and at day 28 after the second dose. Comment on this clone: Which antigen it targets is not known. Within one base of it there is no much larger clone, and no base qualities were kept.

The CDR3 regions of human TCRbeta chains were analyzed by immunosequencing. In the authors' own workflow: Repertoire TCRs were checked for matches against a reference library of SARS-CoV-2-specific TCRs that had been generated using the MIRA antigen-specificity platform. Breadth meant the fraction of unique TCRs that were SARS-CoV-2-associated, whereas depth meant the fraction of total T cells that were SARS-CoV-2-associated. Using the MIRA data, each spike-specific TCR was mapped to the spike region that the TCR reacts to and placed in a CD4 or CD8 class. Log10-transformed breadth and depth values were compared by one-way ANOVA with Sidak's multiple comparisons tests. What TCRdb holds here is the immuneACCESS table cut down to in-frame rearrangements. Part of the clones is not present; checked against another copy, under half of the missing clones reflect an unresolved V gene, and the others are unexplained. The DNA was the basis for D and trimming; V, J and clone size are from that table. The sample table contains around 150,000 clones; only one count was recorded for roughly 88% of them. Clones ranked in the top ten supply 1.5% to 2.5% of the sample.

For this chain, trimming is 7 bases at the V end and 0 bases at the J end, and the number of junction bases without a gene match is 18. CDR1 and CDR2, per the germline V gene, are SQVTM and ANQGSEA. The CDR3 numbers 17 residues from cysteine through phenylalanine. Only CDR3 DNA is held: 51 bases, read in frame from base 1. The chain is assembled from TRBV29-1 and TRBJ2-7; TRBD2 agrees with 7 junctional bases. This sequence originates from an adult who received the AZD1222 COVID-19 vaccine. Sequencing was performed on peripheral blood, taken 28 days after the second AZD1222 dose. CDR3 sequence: CSASPGLGRAASYEQYF. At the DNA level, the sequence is TGCAGCGCTAGCCCCGGCCTGGGGAGGGCAGCCTCCTACGAGCAGTACTTC.